A selection of T cell receptor beta chains follows, all from one sample in a study of cytomegalovirus exposure and HLA in healthy donors. Measured with immunoSEQ multiplex PCR; TCRdb has only the in-frame clones, and not every one. The table includes about 100,000 clones, roughly three quarters detected once. Sequenced input: PBMCs. These receptors were obtained from a man aged 35 to 55 in good health and CMV-seronegative. Both conserved end residues are part of each CDR3. D genes are given only for firm matches. Some rows mark clone size as missing; the rest say once, few, many or name a class of expanded clone.

clone_size	v_call	d_call	j_call	cdr3_aa	cdr3_nt
NA	TRBV5-1	TRBD1	TRBJ1-2	CASSQGQGVDGYTF	TGCGCCAGCAGCCAGGGACAGGGGGTGGACGGCTACACCTTC
NA	TRBV10-2	TRBD1	TRBJ2-6	CASSELGQARSGANVLTF	TGCGCCAGCAGTGAGTTGGGACAGGCCCGCTCTGGGGCCAACGTCCTGACTTTC
NA	TRBV7-7	TRBD2	TRBJ2-3	CASSNGQLAGGTDTQYF	TGTGCTAGCAGCAACGGGCAATTAGCGGGGGGCACAGATACGCAGTATTTT
NA	TRBV18	NA	TRBJ1-1	CASSRDTQGTEAFF	TGTGCCAGCTCACGGGACACTCAAGGAACTGAAGCTTTCTTT
NA	TRBV6-4	NA	TRBJ1-4	CASSDDSTGSEKLFF	TGTGCCAGCAGTGACGACTCGACAGGTAGCGAAAAACTGTTTTTT
NA	TRBV4-1	NA	TRBJ2-7	CASSHDTGSHYEQYF	TGCGCCAGCAGCCACGATACAGGGAGCCACTACGAGCAGTACTTC
NA	TRBV15	TRBD1	TRBJ1-6	CATSDRGSSSYNSPLHF	TGTGCCACCTCGGACAGGGGGTCGAGCTCCTATAATTCACCCCTCCACTTT
NA	TRBV5-6	TRBD1	TRBJ1-2	CASSLVTGDGYTF	TGTGCCAGCAGCTTGGTGACAGGGGACGGCTACACCTTC
NA	TRBV5-1	NA	TRBJ2-5	CASSLAAQETQYF	TGCGCCAGCAGCTTAGCGGCCCAAGAGACCCAGTACTTC
NA	TRBV6-1	TRBD2	TRBJ2-1	CASSVASGGSYNEQFF	TGTGCCAGCAGTGTGGCTAGCGGGGGCTCCTACAATGAGCAGTTCTTC
NA	TRBV18	NA	TRBJ1-2	CASSPPGQYPYGYTF	TGTGCCAGCTCACCACCGGGACAATACCCCTATGGCTACACCTTC
NA	TRBV4-1	NA	TRBJ2-5	CASSQDRGTETQYF	TGCGCCAGCAGCCAAGACCGGGGTACGGAGACCCAGTACTTC
few	TRBV19	NA	TRBJ2-2	CASSPSGDTGELFF	TGTGCCAGTAGCCCTTCAGGGGACACCGGGGAGCTGTTTTTT
once	TRBV4-3	TRBD1	TRBJ1-5	CASSLDRVGNQPQHF	TGCGCCAGCAGCCTGGACAGGGTTGGCAATCAGCCCCAGCATTTT
NA	TRBV9	NA	TRBJ2-5	CASSEGHGQETQYF	TGTGCCAGCAGCGAGGGACACGGGCAAGAGACCCAGTACTTC
NA	TRBV5-1	NA	TRBJ2-7	CASSFPRGAPPYEQYF	TGCGCCAGCAGCTTCCCTCGGGGGGCGCCCCCCTACGAGCAGTACTTC
NA	TRBV19	NA	TRBJ1-1	CASTLGGGNTEAFF	TGTGCCAGCACCCTGGGTGGCGGGAACACTGAAGCTTTCTTT
few	TRBV5-1	NA	TRBJ2-1	CASSLGRGYNEQFF	TGCGCCAGCAGCTTGGGGCGGGGATACAATGAGCAGTTCTTC
few	TRBV5-1	TRBD1	TRBJ2-3	CASSWQQGNTDTQYF	TGCGCCAGCAGCTGGCAACAGGGGAACACAGATACGCAGTATTTT
NA	TRBV2	NA	TRBJ1-2	CASSTSGHLNYGYTF	TGTGCCAGCAGTACATCGGGACACTTGAACTATGGCTACACCTTC
NA	TRBV7-9	TRBD2	TRBJ2-2	CASSSGLAGPGELFF	TGTGCCAGCAGTTCGGGACTAGCGGGGCCCGGGGAGCTGTTTTTT
NA	TRBV6-1	TRBD1	TRBJ1-4	CARPTDRGDEKLFF	TGTGCCAGGCCTACGGACAGGGGTGATGAAAAACTGTTTTTT
few	TRBV7-2	NA	TRBJ1-1	CASSLRRQTEAFF	TGTGCCAGCAGCTTACGGAGGCAGACTGAAGCTTTCTTT
NA	TRBV7-2	NA	TRBJ2-1	CASSLEGPYNEQFF	TGTGCCAGCAGCTTAGAGGGGCCCTACAATGAGCAGTTCTTC
NA	TRBV11-3	NA	TRBJ1-1	CASSLDRFTEAFF	TGTGCCAGCAGCTTAGATCGTTTCACTGAAGCTTTCTTT
NA	TRBV7-2	TRBD2	TRBJ2-1	CASSLISGGYNEQFF	TGTGCCAGCAGCTTAATCAGCGGGGGGTACAATGAGCAGTTCTTC
few	TRBV10-3	TRBD1	TRBJ2-1	CAISASTGRVEQFF	TGTGCCATCAGTGCTTCGACAGGGCGGGTTGAGCAGTTCTTC
NA	TRBV6-4	TRBD2	TRBJ2-3	CASSAGGRGADTQYF	TGTGCCAGCAGCGCGGGGGGCAGGGGCGCAGATACGCAGTATTTT
NA	TRBV19	NA	TRBJ1-1	CASSIVYRNTEAFF	TGTGCCAGTAGTATAGTTTACAGGAACACTGAAGCTTTCTTT
few	TRBV2	NA	TRBJ1-5	CASSEGGANQPQHF	TGTGCCAGCAGTGAAGGGGGCGCCAATCAGCCCCAGCATTTT
NA	TRBV7-9	TRBD2	TRBJ2-1	CASSSGGGEQFF	TGTGCCAGCAGCTCGGGGGGAGGTGAGCAGTTCTTC
NA	TRBV18	NA	TRBJ1-1	CASSPGGENTEAFF	TGTGCCAGCTCACCGGGGGGTGAGAACACTGAAGCTTTCTTT
NA	TRBV30	NA	TRBJ2-2	CAWNLNGELFF	TGTGCCTGGAACCTAAACGGGGAGCTGTTTTTT
few	TRBV6-1	NA	TRBJ1-2	CASSFERSGNYGYTF	TGTGCCAGCAGTTTCGAGCGGTCGGGTAACTATGGCTACACCTTC
NA	TRBV7-7	TRBD1	TRBJ2-5	CASSPTGVQETQYF	TGTGCTAGCAGCCCGACAGGGGTGCAAGAGACCCAGTACTTC
NA	TRBV7-9	TRBD1	TRBJ2-3	CAGTGTDEDTQYF	TGTGCCGGCACCGGGACAGATGAAGATACGCAGTATTTT
NA	TRBV7-2	NA	TRBJ1-1	CASSRYTRGTEAFF	TGTGCCAGCAGCAGATACACCAGGGGCACTGAAGCTTTCTTT
NA	TRBV6-5	NA	TRBJ2-3	CAGSWSGRGATDTQYF	TGTGCCGGCAGTTGGAGCGGCAGGGGGGCCACAGATACGCAGTATTTT
NA	TRBV29-1	TRBD1	TRBJ1-2	CSAGQDYGYTF	TGCAGCGCGGGACAGGACTATGGCTACACCTTC
NA	TRBV7-8	TRBD2	TRBJ2-2	CASSLREGSNTGELFF	TGTGCCAGCAGCCTTAGGGAGGGTTCGAACACCGGGGAGCTGTTTTTT